This is a list of T cell receptor beta chains from one sample in a study of chemoradiotherapy in HPV16-positive cancers. Measured with immunoSEQ multiplex PCR; TCRdb has only the in-frame clones, and not every one. The data hold approximately 27,000 clones, with more than 75% observed a single time. Sequenced material: blood, taken from a patient who underwent chemoradiotherapy. These receptors were obtained from a human donor with HPV-associated anogenital cancer. The CDR3 runs from the conserved cysteine through the conserved F or W. Expanded clones get a size class; other rows say once, few or many, or leave the size out.

>few|TRBV2
CASGTVGNTIYF
>NA|TRBV5-6
CASSLQGSNSPLHF
>NA|TRBV18
CASSPMTGRNNSPLHF
>NA|TRBV9
CASSVEGQGIVDTQYF
>NA|TRBV5-4
CASSTGTQTNYGYTF
>NA|TRBV5-6
CASSLLQGVNTEAFF
>NA|TRBV15
CATSRTRDSYGYTF
>few|TRBV14
CASSQERNYGYTF
>NA|TRBV27
CASSLGGAPNYGYTF
>NA|TRBV18
CASSPGQGVSSDGYTF
>NA|TRBV2
CASSGEAQPQHF
>once|TRBV19
CASSKGRVEAKNIQYF
>NA|TRBV5-4
CASSIRDREETQYF
>NA|TRBV5-1
CASSLVTTDTQYF
>NA|TRBV6-4
CASSKTSGGPSYEQYF
>once|TRBV5-5
CASSLETGANVLTF
>NA|TRBV6-6
CASSLPQGGTHEQYF
>NA|TRBV5-4
CASSLETREAFF
>NA|TRBV5-1
CASRGGDSNTGELFF
>NA|TRBV4-2
CASSQVNSGGQETQYF
>once|TRBV6-1
CASSERGGVTEAFF
>NA|TRBV27
CASSLGYTHQPQHF
>NA|TRBV5-5
CASSLAGGPNQPQHF
>few|TRBV6-5
CASSPGRSYGYTF
>NA|TRBV15
CATSRDMQSQQETQYF
>NA|TRBV30
CAWTPRSSNQPQHF
>NA|TRBV14
CASSQFARLTGNYGYTF
>few|TRBV18
CASSPRGGTEAFF
>NA|TRBV5-1
CASSPTGEGSGANVLTF
>NA|TRBV6-5
CASSPVAGGWETQYF
>NA|TRBV5-1
CASSLDPGGHNYGYTF
>NA|TRBV6-1
CASSGRTGASYGYTF
>NA|TRBV2
CASSADRSNSPLHF
>once|TRBV5-6
CASSYLRGAGSPLHF
>NA|TRBV6-1
CAGTPGPANTEAFF
>NA|TRBV11-1
CASSLDDRAYGYTF
>NA|TRBV7-6
CASSPGQGVNTIYF
>NA|TRBV18
CASSPPSGFTEAFF
>once|TRBV7-2
CASSPAGANQPQHF
>NA|TRBV7-9
CASSPPSTSTDTQYF
>NA|TRBV6-1
CASSRDSLSNQPQHF
>NA|TRBV10-2
CASSSGGRRTEAFF
>NA|TRBV21-1
CASSISGVNEQFF
>once|TRBV15
CATSTPRPGTHAGYTF
>NA|TRBV14
CASSQDSRRNTEAFF
>NA|TRBV5-1
CASSLGTGSHNSPLHF
>NA|TRBV30
CAWTRTGLTFYGYTF
>NA|TRBV28
CASSKQGPYGYTF
>once|TRBV18
CASSPSTDTQYF
>NA|TRBV10-2
CASSERQGNTIYF
>NA|TRBV30
CAWSRMLGTSGDIRGKNIQYF
>once|TRBV19
CASSATDVNYGYTF